This is a list of T cell receptor beta chains from one sample in a study of T cells after yellow fever vaccination. One entry per CDR3 protein, called by TCRdb with MiXCR from the 5' RACE reads. In the table there are about 240,000 distinct CDR3 sequences, about 7.1% of which are singletons. The source material was CD4+ T cells sorted from PBMCs, sampled 15 days after the yellow fever booster vaccination. These receptor sequences come from a man aged 25 to 40 who received the YFV17D yellow fever vaccine. The CDR3 runs from the conserved cysteine through the conserved F or W. Fields, in order: V gene, D gene, clone size, J gene, CDR3 DNA, CDR3 protein. A D gene is named only where the DNA matches it firmly. A row's size may be missing; if present it is once, few, many or a size class.

TRBV20-1	-	-	TRBJ2-7	TGCAGTGCTAGAGCGATACTGGGCCGGGACCGATCCTACGAGCAGTACTTC	CSARAILGRDRSYEQYF
TRBV7-9	-	many	TRBJ2-2	TGTGCCAGCAGCCCACGGGCGACAGGAAATTCCGGGGAGCTGTTTTTT	CASSPRATGNSGELFF
TRBV20-1	-	few	TRBJ2-2	TGCAGTGCTAGCGGGTCTTCCACCGGGGAGCTGTTTTTT	CSASGSSTGELFF
TRBV29-1	-	many	TRBJ1-4	TGCAGCGTTGGAGGCGGGAATGAAAAACTGTTTTTT	CSVGGGNEKLFF
TRBV18	-	few	TRBJ1-2	TGTGCCAGCTCAGGTCAGCAAGTAACTATGGAGGGCTACACCTTC	CASSGQQVTMEGYTF
TRBV30	-	many	TRBJ2-1	TGTGCCTGGAGCCGACAAATCAATGAGCAGTTCTTC	CAWSRQINEQFF
TRBV12-3/TRBV12-4	-	many	TRBJ2-1	TGTGCCAGCAGGTCACTTGCCGGGGAAGGGATAGGGAAACAGTTCTTC	CASRSLAGEGIGKQFF
TRBV20-1	-	many	TRBJ2-1	TGCAGTGAAGGCATGAATGAGCAGTTCTTC	CSEGMNEQFF
TRBV12-3/TRBV12-4	-	-	TRBJ2-7	TGTGCCAGCAGTCCGCTCCAGGGCCTATACGAGCATTACTTC	CASSPLQGLYEHYF
TRBV4-3	TRBD1	few	TRBJ2-7	TGCGCCAGCAGCCCGGACAGGGATTACGAGCAGTACTTC	CASSPDRDYEQYF
TRBV29-1	-	many	TRBJ2-1	TGCAGCGTTGGTGGGAACTACAATGAGCAGTTCTTC	CSVGGNYNEQFF
TRBV5-1	-	few	TRBJ1-5	TGCGCCAGCAGCTTGGTTCCCGGAAAAAATCAGCCCCAGCATTTT	CASSLVPGKNQPQHF
TRBV7-2	-	-	TRBJ2-7	TGTGCCAGCAGCTTGCGGGGCTTGGGCGGTTACGAGCAGTACTTC	CASSLRGLGGYEQYF
TRBV20-1	TRBD2	few	TRBJ2-7	TGCAGTGCCAAGTTTAGAGCGGGAGTAAATTACGAGCAGTACTTC	CSAKFRAGVNYEQYF
TRBV5-1	TRBD1	many	TRBJ2-2	TGCGCCAGCACTAAGGGAGGACAGGGCCACGGGGAGCTGTTTTTT	CASTKGGQGHGELFF
TRBV6-1	TRBD1	-	TRBJ2-2	TGTGCCAGCAGGCCGACAGGGGGCACTACCGGGGAGCTGTTTTTT	CASRPTGGTTGELFF
TRBV11-2	-	many	TRBJ2-7	TGTGCCAGCAGCGAGCCCTTATCCTACGAGCAGTACTTC	CASSEPLSYEQYF
TRBV20-1	-	-	TRBJ2-5	TGCAGTGCTAGGTTGTGGAATCACCAAGAGACCCAGTACTTC	CSARLWNHQETQYF
TRBV11-2	-	many	TRBJ1-1	TGTGCCAGCAGCTTAGATCCAGGGGATGGTACTGAAGCTTTCTTT	CASSLDPGDGTEAFF
TRBV5-4	TRBD1	-	TRBJ2-1	TGTGCCAGCAGCGCCCCTAGACAGGGCCTGGGGCTCTTC	CASSAPRQGLGLF
TRBV20-1	-	few	TRBJ1-1	TGCAGTGCTAGTAGCCCTCCTGGCACTGAAGCTTTCTTT	CSASSPPGTEAFF
TRBV7-3	-	few	TRBJ2-2	TGTGCCAGCAGCCTCCCCAGGGGCACCGGGGAGCTGTTTTTT	CASSLPRGTGELFF
TRBV27	TRBD2	few	TRBJ2-7	TGTGCCAGCAGTTGGATAGCGGGAGCGGGGTACGAGCAGTACTTC	CASSWIAGAGYEQYF
TRBV24-1	-	few	TRBJ2-1	TGTGCCACCAGTGTCCGAGAGCGGCGGAGCTCCTACAATGAGCAGTTCTTC	CATSVRERRSSYNEQFF
TRBV20-1	-	many	TRBJ2-1	TGCAGTGCTACTCGGGATGAGCAGTTCTTC	CSATRDEQFF
TRBV7-9	TRBD1	many	TRBJ2-1	TGTGCCAGCAGCTTGGGACAGTACAATGAGCAGTTCTTC	CASSLGQYNEQFF
TRBV20-1	-	-	TRBJ2-2	TGCAGTGCTAGAGATGGGGGGGGGGAGCTGTTTTTT	CSARDGGGELFF